This passage covers 9 T cell receptor beta chains from one sample sequenced in a study. TCRdb re-called the 5' RACE reads with MiXCR, one entry per CDR3 protein. The sample contains 40,000 to 65,000 distinct CDR3 sequences, roughly 22% of which appear only once. Sequenced: tumor-infiltrating naive CD4+ T cells sorted from the breast tumor. Indicated subset: naive CD4+ T cells, CD4+CD45RA+CD25-. The receptors stem from a female donor with breast cancer.

V usage is TRBV6-2 or TRBV6-3 and J usage is TRBJ2-1, with 9 bases matching TRBD1. CDR1 MNHEY and CDR2 SVGEGT come from the germline V gene. This CDR3 is 16 amino acids long. Trimming removed 4 bases from V and 6 bases from J; junction bases left unmatched: 10. The CDR3 region has the DNA TGTGCCAGCAGTTCTATCCGGGACAGGGCACTCAATGAGCAGTTCTTC. Protein: CASSSIRDRALNEQFF.

A few counts support this clonotype. V gene TRBV6-2 or TRBV6-3 combines with J gene TRBJ1-2; TRBD1 agrees at 7 bases. The V gene end was trimmed by 6 bases and the J gene end by 6 bases; junction bases not matched to a gene: 16. Germline CDR1 MNHEY, CDR2 SVGEGT. This CDR3 is 16 amino acids long. The CDR3 is CASRTPTGRGPDGYTF. DNA for the CDR3: TGTGCCAGCAGAACGCCGACAGGGAGGGGTCCAGATGGCTACACCTTC.

This clonotype was seen only a few times. This chain connects TRBV6-1 to TRBJ2-4; possibly TRBD1 or TRBD2 for D (7 bases each). CDR3 length: 15 amino acids. V was trimmed by 2 bases and J by 6 bases, leaving 14 bases between them. The V gene's germline CDR1 is MNHNS and CDR2 SASEGT. CDR3 bases: TGTGCCAGCAGTGAACAGGGGGAGGGAGGAAACATTCAGTACTTC. Translation: CASSEQGEGGNIQYF.

A few counts support this clonotype. The V and J genes are TRBV20-1 and TRBJ2-1; D unresolved. This CDR3 contains 12 residues. Looked up from germline, CDR1 is DFQATT and CDR2 is SNEGSKA (reference sequence). V lost 1 base and J lost 5, with 6 bases in between. Here the CDR3 reads CSARGVNNEQFF. The CDR3 coding sequence is TGCAGTGCTAGAGGGGTAAACAATGAGCAGTTCTTC.

This clonotype was counted only a few times. The CDR3 protein is CASSLAGTYEQYF. CDR3 bases: TGTGCCAGCAGTTTGGCAGGTACCTACGAGCAGTACTTC. This chain connects TRBV28 to TRBJ2-7; D not certain. Germline V gene lookup returns CDR1 MDHEN and CDR2 SYDVKM. This CDR3 is 13 amino acids long. Trimming took off 3 bases at V and 2 bases at J, with 8 bases between the two ends.

V gene TRBV12-3 or TRBV12-4 combines with J gene TRBJ2-7; the D call may be TRBD1 or TRBD2 (5 bases each). The CDR3 spans 14 residues. V was cut by 5 bases and J by 4 bases, with 15 bases left in between. The CDR3 sequence is CASSITGPRYEQYF. DNA for the CDR3: TGTGCCAGCAGTATAACGGGACCCAGATACGAGCAGTACTTC.

Details on this clonotype: A read error is possible here, since a much larger clone lies one base away. V usage is TRBV20-1 and J usage is TRBJ2-1; D tentatively fits TRBD1 or TRBD2 (6 bases each). This CDR3 is 13 amino acids long. Per the germline V gene, CDR1 is DFQATT and CDR2 is SNEGSKA (reference sequence). Trimming took off 4 bases at V and 8 bases at J, with 15 bases between the two ends. CDR3 DNA: TGCAGTGCTAATCAACAGGGACTCGATGAGCAGTTCTTC. Encoded protein: CSANQQGLDEQFF.

Many counts were recorded for this clonotype. The gene calls are TRBV28 and TRBJ2-1, with 7 nucleotides matching TRBD2. The CDR3 spans 14 residues. The germline V gene has CDR1 MDHEN and CDR2 SYDVKM. The junction had 10 bases not matched to a gene; V was cut back by 8 bases and J by 6 bases. Written as DNA, the CDR3 is TGTGCCAGCCACCCTAGCGGAAGACCCAATGAGCAGTTCTTC. Translation: CASHPSGRPNEQFF.

The chain carries TRBV7-9 and TRBJ1-5, with TRBD1 as a possible D gene (5 bases). The CDR3 runs to 15 residues. Germline values: CDR1 SEHNR, CDR2 FQNEAQ (reference sequence). With 1 base removed from V and 4 bases from J, the gap between germline ends came to 11 bases. The CDR3 DNA sequence: TGTGCCAGCAGCTTAGAGGGACCGCGGAATCAGCCCCAGCATTTT. Translated, it gives CASSLEGPRNQPQHF.